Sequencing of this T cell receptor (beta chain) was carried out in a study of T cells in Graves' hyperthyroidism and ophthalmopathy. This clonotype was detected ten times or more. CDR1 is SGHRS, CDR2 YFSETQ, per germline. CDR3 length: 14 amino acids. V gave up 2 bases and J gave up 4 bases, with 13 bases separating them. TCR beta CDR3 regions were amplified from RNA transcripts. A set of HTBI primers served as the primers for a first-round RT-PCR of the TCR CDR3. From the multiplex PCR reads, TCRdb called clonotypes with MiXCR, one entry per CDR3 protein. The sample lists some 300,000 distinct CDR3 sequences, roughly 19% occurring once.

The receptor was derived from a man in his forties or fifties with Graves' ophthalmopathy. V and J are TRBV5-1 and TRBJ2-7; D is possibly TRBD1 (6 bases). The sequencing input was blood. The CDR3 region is CASSFDQGPYEQYF. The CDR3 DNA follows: TGCGCCAGCAGCTTTGATCAGGGGCCGTACGAGCAGTACTTC.